The text below deals with one T cell receptor beta chain. Its antigen is as yet unknown. Trimming took 5 bases from V and 3 from J, leaving 13 bases between them. CDR1 is SGHTA and CDR2 is FQGNSA in the germline V gene. The CDR3 spans 15 residues. PCR involved 60 Vbeta and 13 Jbeta primers. Using immunoSEQ multiplex PCR, the repertoire was profiled, and TCRdb retains in-frame clones only, with some absent. The sample has fewer than 150,000 clones, 78% seen once. This sample is part of a study of cytomegalovirus exposure and HLA in healthy donors. Findings and caveats of the study: The study dropped some indistinguishable V segments, TRBV6-2 and TRBV6-3 among them.

The sequence was collected from a middle-aged woman in good health and CMV-seropositive. Sequencing was carried out using PBMCs. The V call is TRBV7-2, the J call TRBJ2-2, with a weak D call TRBD2 (6 bases). In DNA form, the CDR3 reads TGTGCCAGCAGCCCCCGACCGGGAGACACCGGGGAGCTGTTTTTT. It codes for CASSPRPGDTGELFF.